This T cell receptor beta chain was recovered during a study of cytomegalovirus exposure and HLA in healthy donors. The study's findings and limits: In a later analysis, across HLA loci, associated TCR counts were highest for DRB1, lowest for HLA-C. In terms of immune exposure information, only CMV serostatus was available. Excluded were some V segments that proved indistinguishable, including TRBV6-2 and TRBV6-3. One variant, a missense change in DCLRE1C, was linked in a later analysis to TCR beta V- and J-gene trimming.

The PCR contained 60 Vbeta and 13 Jbeta primers. Assay: immunoSEQ multiplex PCR; the TCRdb copy retains only in-frame clones and omits some. The table lists 90,000 to 150,000 clones, roughly four fifths of them singletons. In regard to this clone: Antigen: not known. The same CDR3 can be traced to other DNA sequences in this sample.

CDR1 and CDR2 (germline): SGHTA, FQGNSA. Trimming pared 1 base from V and 3 bases from J, leaving 7 bases between. The length of the CDR3 is 13 residues. This rearrangement joins TRBV7-2 to TRBJ2-7; no firm D call. The clonotype originates from a woman between 18 and 30 years old in good health and CMV-seronegative. The sequencing sample was made of PBMCs. CDR3 in amino acids: CASSLGRSYEQYF. DNA of the CDR3: TGTGCCAGCAGCTTAGGTCGGAGCTACGAGCAGTACTTC.